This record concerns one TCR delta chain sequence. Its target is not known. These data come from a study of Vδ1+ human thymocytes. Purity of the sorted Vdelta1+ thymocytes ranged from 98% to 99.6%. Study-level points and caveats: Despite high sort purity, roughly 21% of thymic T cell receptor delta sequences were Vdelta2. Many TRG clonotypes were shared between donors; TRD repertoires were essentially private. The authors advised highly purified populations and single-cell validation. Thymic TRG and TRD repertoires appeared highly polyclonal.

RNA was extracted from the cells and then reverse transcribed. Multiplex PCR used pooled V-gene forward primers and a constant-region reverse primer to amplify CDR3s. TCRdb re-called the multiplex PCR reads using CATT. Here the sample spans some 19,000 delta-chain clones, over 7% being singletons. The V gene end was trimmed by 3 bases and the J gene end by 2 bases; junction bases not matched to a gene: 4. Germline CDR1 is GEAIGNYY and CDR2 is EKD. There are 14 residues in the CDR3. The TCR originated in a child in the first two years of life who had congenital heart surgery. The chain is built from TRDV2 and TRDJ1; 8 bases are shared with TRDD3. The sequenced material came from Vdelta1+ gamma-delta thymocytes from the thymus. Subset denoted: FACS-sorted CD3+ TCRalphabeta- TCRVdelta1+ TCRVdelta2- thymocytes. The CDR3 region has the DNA TGTGCCTGTGACCCGGGGATACCAACCGATAAACTCATCTTT. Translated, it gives CACDPGIPTDKLIF.